Following are 2 T cell receptor beta chains from one sample sequenced in a study of T cells in Graves' hyperthyroidism and ophthalmopathy. Researchers took RNA transcripts and amplified the TCR beta CDR3 regions from them. During a first-round RT-PCR of the TCR CDR3, the HTBI primer set was used. TCRdb analysed the multiplex PCR reads with MiXCR anew, one entry per CDR3 protein. The sample lists about 420,000 distinct CDR3 sequences, more than 15% occurring once. Sequencing used blood. The receptor set was obtained from a woman aged 18-29 years with Graves' hyperthyroidism.

In its sample, this clonotype was seen many times. The chain joins TRBV30 to TRBJ2-5, with D possibly matching TRBD1 (6 bases). The V gene's germline CDR1 is GTSNPN and CDR2 SVGIG (reference sequence). Trimming took off 1 base at V and 4 bases at J, with 13 bases between the two ends. The CDR3 sequence is 14 residues long. CDR3 sequence reads: CAWSAGDRGETQYF. The CDR3 region has the DNA TGTGCCTGGAGTGCAGGGGACCGGGGAGAGACCCAGTACTTC.

There are many counts of this clonotype. CDR3 protein: CASSSSSGIRYNEQFF. CDR3 nucleotide sequence: TGTGCCAGCAGTTCCTCTAGCGGCATACGCTACAATGAGCAGTTCTTC. The chain recombines TRBV12-3 or TRBV12-4 with TRBJ2-1; TRBD2 matches 7 bases. The CDR3 runs 16 residues. The junction had 9 bases not matched to a gene; V was cut back by 4 bases and J by 3 bases.